This is a list of T cell receptor beta chains from one sample in a study of early T cells in non-severe SARS-CoV-2 infection. Each CDR3 protein gets one entry after TCRdb re-called the 5' RACE reads with MiXCR. The sample includes approximately 84,000 distinct CDR3 sequences, 14% to 15% of them seen just once. The sequencing input was whole blood. The origin of the receptors is an adult who was a healthcare worker with PCR-confirmed SARS-CoV-2 infection or an uninfected control (not recorded which). Both conserved end residues are part of each CDR3. A D gene is named only where the DNA matches it firmly. Clone size is given for some rows only: seen once, a few or many times, or a class if the clone is expanded.

V,J,D,size,CDR3,DNA
TRBV11-2,TRBJ1-1,-,-,CASSFYEGDEAFF,TGTGCCAGCAGCTTTTATGAGGGGGATGAAGCTTTCTTT
TRBV27,TRBJ1-5,-,many,CASGTAYQPQHF,TGTGCCAGCGGGACGGCCTATCAGCCCCAGCATTTT
TRBV4-3,TRBJ2-3,TRBD1,-,CASSQDLGDRAHF,TGCGCCAGCAGCCAAGATCTGGGGGACAGGGCGCATTTT
TRBV9,TRBJ1-4,TRBD1,-,CASSVDGTGGDRLFF,TGTGCCAGCAGCGTAGACGGGACAGGGGGCGATCGACTGTTTTTT
TRBV10-3,TRBJ2-3,-,few,CAISESQAVTQYF,TGTGCCATCAGTGAGTCCCAGGCGGTTACGCAGTATTTT
TRBV27,TRBJ2-7,TRBD2,-,CASSLKGLAEYEQYF,TGTGCCAGCAGTTTAAAGGGACTAGCCGAGTACGAGCAGTACTTC
TRBV5-4,TRBJ2-7,-,few,CASSPEDGYEQYF,TGTGCCAGCAGCCCTGAGGACGGTTACGAGCAGTACTTC
TRBV4-1,TRBJ2-5,TRBD2,-,CASSYGGREETQYF,TGCGCCAGCAGTTATGGCGGGAGGGAAGAGACCCAGTACTTC
TRBV20-1,TRBJ2-5,TRBD1,few,CSANDRGRETQYF,TGCAGTGCAAATGACAGGGGGCGAGAGACCCAGTACTTC
TRBV5-1,TRBJ2-7,TRBD2,few,CASSYGLAEMYEQYF,TGCGCCAGCAGCTATGGACTAGCGGAAATGTACGAGCAGTACTTC
TRBV6-2/TRBV6-3,TRBJ1-1,-,-,CASSRENTEAFF,TGTGCCAGCAGTCGGGAGAACACTGAAGCTTTCTTT
TRBV20-1,TRBJ1-6,-,-,CSARPDQGWNSPLHF,TGCAGTGCCAGACCTGACCAGGGTTGGAATTCACCCCTCCACTTT
TRBV18,TRBJ2-3,TRBD1,-,CASSPRRDRGRYSTDTQYF,TGTGCCAGCTCACCGCGCCGGGACAGGGGGCGTTACAGCACAGATACGCAGTATTTT
TRBV6-2/TRBV6-3,TRBJ1-4,-,many,CASSDRENEKLFF,TGTGCCAGCAGTGACCGGGAGAATGAAAAACTGTTTTTT
TRBV11-2,TRBJ2-7,TRBD1,many,CASSPRGGQGTYEQYF,TGTGCCAGCAGCCCCCGAGGGGGACAGGGCACCTACGAGCAGTACTTC
TRBV9,TRBJ2-3,TRBD2,-,CASSLGTSGYTDTQYF,TGTGCCAGCAGCTTGGGGACTAGCGGATACACAGATACGCAGTATTTT
TRBV5-1,TRBJ2-1,TRBD2,few,CASSQTGTSGSTNEQFF,TGCGCCAGCAGCCAAACCGGGACTAGCGGGAGTACGAATGAGCAGTTCTTC
TRBV20-1,TRBJ1-4,-,-,CSASGGGAGEKLFF,TGCAGTGCTAGTGGTGGTGGAGCGGGGGAAAAACTGTTTTTT
TRBV5-1,TRBJ2-1,TRBD2,few,CASSLASGRNEQFF,TGCGCCAGCAGCTTGGCTAGCGGGAGAAATGAGCAGTTCTTC
TRBV7-9,TRBJ2-2,-,-,CASSPRQWSTNTGELFF,TGTGCCAGCAGCCCCCGACAGTGGTCCACGAACACCGGGGAGCTGTTTTTT
TRBV28,TRBJ2-6,-,-,CASRSGFVSGANVLTF,TGTGCCAGCAGGTCGGGCTTTGTTTCTGGGGCCAACGTCCTGACTTTC
TRBV6-5,TRBJ2-2,-,few,CASRIGINTGELFF,TGTGCCAGCAGGATAGGGATAAACACCGGGGAGCTGTTTTTT
TRBV5-5,TRBJ2-2,TRBD1,few,CASSWRVSGTDTGELFF,TGTGCCAGCAGCTGGAGAGTATCCGGGACAGACACCGGGGAGCTGTTTTTT
TRBV29-1,TRBJ2-4,TRBD2,-,CSVELSGRVWGKNIQYF,TGCAGCGTTGAATTATCAGGGAGGGTATGGGGCAAAAACATTCAGTACTTC
TRBV28,TRBJ2-7,TRBD1,-,CASRYRGRDEQYF,TGTGCCAGCAGGTACAGGGGGAGAGACGAGCAGTACTTC
TRBV7-9,TRBJ2-3,-,few,CASSRTERPSTDTQYF,TGTGCCAGCAGCCGGACGGAGCGCCCTAGCACAGATACGCAGTATTTT
TRBV11-2,TRBJ1-2,-,many,CASSVTANYGYTF,TGTGCCAGCAGCGTAACTGCTAACTATGGCTACACCTTC
TRBV7-2,TRBJ2-5,-,few,CASSLVSQLQETQYF,TGTGCCAGCAGCTTAGTTTCCCAGCTCCAAGAGACCCAGTACTTC
TRBV7-2,TRBJ2-7,-,few,CASSFTSPHEQYF,TGTGCCAGCAGCTTCACTAGTCCCCACGAGCAGTACTTC
TRBV11-3,TRBJ2-1,-,few,CASSLKDKGEQFF,TGTGCCAGCAGCTTAAAAGATAAGGGTGAGCAGTTCTTC
TRBV20-1,TRBJ1-5,TRBD1,once,CSARDWTGGAGNQPQHF,TGCAGTGCTAGAGACTGGACAGGGGGCGCGGGCAATCAGCCCCAGCATTTT
TRBV7-9,TRBJ2-1,-,-,CASSFSQDYNEQFF,TGTGCCAGCAGCTTTTCACAGGACTACAATGAGCAGTTCTTC
TRBV30,TRBJ1-4,-,few,CAWRPGTGEKLFF,TGTGCCTGGAGGCCAGGGACGGGTGAAAAACTGTTTTTT
TRBV11-2,TRBJ2-2,-,-,CASSLDRISGGELFF,TGTGCCAGCAGCTTAGATCGGATTAGCGGCGGGGAGCTGTTTTTT
TRBV20-1,TRBJ1-1,-,few,CSARRGNRPEAFF,TGCAGTGCTAGACGGGGCAATAGACCCGAAGCTTTCTTT
TRBV7-9,TRBJ1-2,-,-,CASSLGRRLDGYTF,TGTGCCAGCAGCTTAGGGCGGCGGCTAGATGGCTACACCTTC
TRBV9,TRBJ2-3,-,few,CASSVRDSTDTQYF,TGTGCCAGCAGCGTCCGGGACAGCACAGATACGCAGTATTTT
TRBV5-1,TRBJ2-1,-,many,CASSLGQRNNEQFF,TGCGCCAGCAGCTTGGGGCAGAGAAACAATGAGCAGTTCTTC
TRBV2,TRBJ2-7,-,few,CASRPLGEQYF,TGTGCCAGCAGGCCCCTAGGGGAGCAGTACTTC
TRBV29-1,TRBJ2-7,TRBD2,-,CSVPGLANEQYF,TGCAGCGTGCCGGGACTAGCGAACGAGCAGTACTTC
TRBV3-1,TRBJ2-7,-,many,CASSLQGRGSKSYEQYF,TGTGCCAGCAGCCTTCAAGGTCGTGGTTCTAAGTCCTACGAGCAGTACTTC